A selection of T cell receptor beta chains follows, all from one sample in a study of beta chain features in type 1 diabetes. Method: immunoSEQ multiplex PCR; TCRdb's copy keeps in-frame clones and lacks some. The repertoire consists of about 340,000 clones, with around 8% occurring once and the leading ten covering under 0.5%. Sequenced input: central memory CD4+ T cells from blood. The receptors here all came from a woman in her late teens or twenties in good health. Both conserved end residues are part of each CDR3. Fields, in order: CDR3 protein, CDR3 DNA, J gene, clone size, V gene, D gene. D genes are given only for firm matches. The size field is filled for only some rows; it gives once, few, many or a size class.

CASRRTAGETQYF | TGTGCCAGCAGGCGGACAGCCGGAGAGACCCAGTACTTC | TRBJ2-5 | . | TRBV2 | .
CSVGINSGANVLTF | TGCAGCGTTGGAATAAACTCTGGGGCCAACGTCCTGACTTTC | TRBJ2-6 | . | TRBV29-1 | .
CASSAGVQGADTQYF | TGTGCCAGCAGTGCCGGGGTTCAGGGTGCAGATACGCAGTATTTT | TRBJ2-3 | . | TRBV27 | .
CASSGTGGQETQYF | TGTGCCAGCTCCGGGACAGGGGGCCAAGAGACCCAGTACTTC | TRBJ2-5 | many | TRBV18 | TRBD1
CASSPGSGPGTDTQYF | TGTGCCAGCAGCCCCGGCAGCGGACCTGGCACAGATACGCAGTATTTT | TRBJ2-3 | . | TRBV7-3 | .
CAISDFAGGGTEAFF | TGTGCCATCAGTGACTTTGCGGGGGGCGGCACTGAAGCTTTCTTT | TRBJ1-1 | few | TRBV10-3 | .
CARQGPYEQYF | TGTGCCAGACAGGGACCCTACGAGCAGTACTTC | TRBJ2-7 | few | TRBV21-1 | .
CASSFGLGHEQYF | TGTGCCAGCAGCTTCGGGTTGGGCCACGAGCAGTACTTC | TRBJ2-7 | many | TRBV11-2 | .
CAISGRTGTNEQFF | TGTGCCATCAGTGGCCGGACAGGGACCAATGAGCAGTTCTTC | TRBJ2-1 | many | TRBV10-3 | TRBD1
CASSLGAPLSSYEQYF | TGTGCCAGCAGTCTCGGAGCGCCTCTTTCCTCCTACGAGCAGTACTTC | TRBJ2-7 | few | TRBV6-6 | .
CAIARGQETQYF | TGTGCCATCGCCAGGGGCCAAGAGACCCAGTACTTC | TRBJ2-5 | many | TRBV10-3 | .
CATQQTNQPQHF | TGTGCCACTCAACAGACCAATCAGCCCCAGCATTTT | TRBJ1-5 | few | TRBV6-5 | .
CASSLVPGTTKSGTQYF | TGTGCCAGCAGCTTAGTTCCCGGGACTACAAAGTCTGGTACGCAGTATTTT | TRBJ2-3 | . | TRBV7-8 | TRBD2
CASSITAGGATDTQYF | TGTGCCAGTAGTATCACAGCGGGAGGGGCCACAGATACGCAGTATTTT | TRBJ2-3 | few | TRBV19 | TRBD2
CASSLTRLNTEAFF | TGTGCCAGCAGCTTAACCCGGCTAAACACTGAAGCTTTCTTT | TRBJ1-1 | few | TRBV7-2 | .
CASSEGTGWGTEAFF | TGTGCCAGCAGTGAAGGGACAGGGTGGGGGACTGAAGCTTTCTTT | TRBJ1-1 | . | TRBV6-1 | TRBD1
CASGTGAHEQYF | TGTGCAAGCGGTACAGGGGCCCACGAGCAGTACTTC | TRBJ2-7 | few | TRBV7-9 | TRBD1
CASSPGSRGTSYEQYF | TGTGCCAGCAGTCCGGGCTCCCGGGGAACCTCCTACGAGCAGTACTTC | TRBJ2-7 | . | TRBV11-2 | .
CASKQGGELFF | TGTGCCAGCAAACAGGGAGGGGAGCTGTTTTTT | TRBJ2-2 | many | TRBV2 | .
CASSHPRWASGREGHEQYF | TGTGCCAGCAGTCACCCCCGTTGGGCTAGCGGGAGAGAGGGGCACGAGCAGTACTTC | TRBJ2-7 | . | TRBV28 | TRBD2
CASSSLRGRVELYF | TGTGCCAGCAGCTCCCTGAGGGGCAGGGTTGAACTGTATTTT | TRBJ2-3 | few | TRBV7-2 | .
CASSRDRGADTQYF | TGTGCCAGCAGCCGGGACAGGGGAGCAGATACGCAGTATTTT | TRBJ2-3 | . | TRBV2 | TRBD1
CASSPPGQRSYEQYF | TGTGCCAGCTCACCACCGGGACAGAGATCCTACGAGCAGTACTTC | TRBJ2-7 | . | TRBV18 | TRBD1
CASSSYQAAHHEQFF | TGTGCCAGCAGCTCCTACCAAGCAGCTCACCATGAGCAGTTCTTC | TRBJ2-1 | . | TRBV7-9 | .
CASSQELDSGYTF | TGCGCCAGCAGCCAAGAACTAGACTCTGGCTACACCTTC | TRBJ1-2 | few | TRBV4-3 | .
CASSLSPSGSGNEQFF | TGTGCCAGCAGCTTGTCCCCTAGCGGGAGTGGGAATGAGCAGTTCTTC | TRBJ2-1 | few | TRBV5-4 | TRBD2
CASSFVGSGANVLTF | TGTGCCAGCAGTTTTGTGGGGAGTGGGGCCAACGTCCTGACTTTC | TRBJ2-6 | many | TRBV27 | .
CASSLGTATGQPQHF | TGCGCCAGCAGCTTGGGAACAGCGACGGGTCAGCCCCAGCATTTT | TRBJ1-5 | few | TRBV5-1 | .
CASRRTSGRNEQFF | TGTGCCAGCAGAAGGACTAGCGGGAGAAATGAGCAGTTCTTC | TRBJ2-1 | . | TRBV2 | TRBD2
CAISAGTSGKDTQYF | TGTGCCATCAGTGCTGGGACTAGCGGGAAGGATACGCAGTATTTT | TRBJ2-3 | many | TRBV10-3 | TRBD2
CASRHMNTEAFF | TGTGCCAGCAGACACATGAACACTGAAGCTTTCTTT | TRBJ1-1 | . | TRBV2 | .
CASSLAGFQPGNTIYF | TGCGCCAGCAGCTTGGCAGGGTTCCAGCCTGGAAACACCATATATTTT | TRBJ1-3 | many | TRBV5-1 | .
CASSYFAGSVSQPQHF | TGTGCCAGCAGTTATTTTGCAGGGTCGGTGAGTCAGCCCCAGCATTTT | TRBJ1-5 | . | TRBV6-6 | .